These 15 T cell receptor beta chains share one sample of origin, sequenced in a study of patients and donors after allogeneic stem cell transplantation. TCRdb reanalysed the RT-PCR reads using MiXCR and keeps one entry per CDR3 protein. The repertoire has 900,000 to 1,000,000 distinct CDR3 sequences, 15% to 20% of them found once; the top ten carry around 6%. Sequenced sample: blood, either unsorted or a sorted T cell fraction (not recorded which). These TCRs come from a human donor who was either an allogeneic HSCT recipient or a stem cell or donor lymphocyte infusion donor (not recorded which). It is not recorded whose cells these are; they may come from a transplant donor.

The chain employs TRBV2 and TRBJ2-5; D is perhaps TRBD1 (6 bases). Germline lookup yields CDR1 SNHLY and CDR2 FYNNEI. The CDR3 loop spans 13 amino acids. The V and J ends lost 11 bases and 5 bases respectively, with 18 bases between them. In DNA, the CDR3 is TGTGCCGGTCACAGGGTCCCAGAGGAGACCCAGTACTTC. This gives the protein CAGHRVPEETQYF.

This CDR3 is CASSSPVGVANDSEQFF. The CDR3 DNA reads as TGTGCCAGCAGCTCCCCCGTGGGAGTTGCTAATGATTCTGAGCAGTTCTTC. This chain links TRBV5-6 with TRBJ2-1; D might be TRBD2 (5 bases). The V gene lost 3 bases and the J gene lost 9 bases, with 25 bases spanning the gap. Looked up from germline, CDR1 is SGHDT and CDR2 is YYEEEE. The CDR3 is 17 residues long.

The V and J genes are TRBV3-1 and TRBJ1-6; D may be TRBD1 (5 bases). Germline CDR1 reads LGHDT; CDR2 reads YNNKEL (reference sequence). The CDR3 loop spans 16 amino acids. The V and J ends lost 6 bases and 7 bases respectively, with 19 bases between them. CDR3 loop: CASRGWDLNENSPLHF. The CDR3 region has the DNA TGTGCCAGCAGAGGATGGGACCTAAACGAGAATTCACCCCTCCACTTT. Filled out from reference TRBV3-1 and TRBJ1-6, the complete variable domain reads DTAVSQTPKYLVTQMGNDKSIKCEQNLGHDTMYWYKQDSKKFLKIMFSYNNKELIINETVPNRFSPKSPDKAHLNLHINSLELGDSAVYFCASRGWDLNENSPLHFGNGTRLTVT.

This clonotype was seen a few times. This chain connects TRBV10-3 to TRBJ1-6; unclear D gene. The CDR3 has 13 residues. Germline CDR1 ENHRY, CDR2 SYGVKD. Between the trimmed V and J ends, which lost 4 bases and 6 bases, there was a span of 7 bases. CDR3 residues: CAISAEGNSPLHF. The CDR3 coding sequence is TGTGCCATCAGTGCTGAGGGTAATTCACCCCTCCACTTT.

This chain joins TRBV7-6 and TRBJ2-7; 8 bases are shared with TRBD2. CDR3 length: 18 residues. V lost 2 bases and J lost 3; bases outside the gene matches: 15. Germline V gene sequence: CDR1 SGHVS, CDR2 FNYEAQ. DNA of the CDR3: TGTGCCAGCAGCTTAACCTACAAGACGAGGACTAGCAGCTACGAGCAGTACTTC. Amino acids: CASSLTYKTRTSSYEQYF.

The rearrangement joins TRBV12-3 or TRBV12-4 to TRBJ1-6; TRBD1 matches 7 bases. The CDR3 has 15 residues. The V gene end was trimmed by 4 bases and the J gene end by 10 bases; junction bases not matched to a gene: 10. The CDR3 spells CASSSYRGTGSPLHF. The CDR3 coding sequence is TGTGCCAGCAGTTCTTACAGGGGTACGGGGTCACCCCTCCACTTT.

Note on this clonotype: Possible read error: a much larger clone is one base away. The chain combines TRBV5-1 with TRBJ1-1; maybe TRBD1 (5 bases). This CDR3 has 14 residues. CDR1 and CDR2 from the germline V gene are SGHRS and YFSETQ. In DNA, the CDR3 is TGCGCCTGCAGCTTGGCCAACTTGGAGACAGAGGCTTTCTTT. It specifies CACSLANLETEAFF.

The chain has TRBV5-6 and TRBJ1-1, with D uncertain. Trimming stripped 4 bases from V and 1 base from J, with 11 bases between. CDR1 and CDR2 from the germline V gene are SGHDT and YYEEEE. The CDR3 is made up of 14 amino acids. The DNA of the CDR3 is TGTGCCAGCAGCCCCTCAACTTGGAACACTGAAGCTTTCTTT. Translation: CASSPSTWNTEAFF.

The V gene is TRBV6-1, the J gene TRBJ1-5; 10 bases fit TRBD1. Trimming cost V 6 bases and J 6 bases; bases outside gene matches: 8. Germline values: CDR1 MNHNS, CDR2 SASEGT. This CDR3 has 15 amino acids. The CDR3 DNA is TGTGCCAGCAGCCAGACAGGGGGCGAGAGTCAGCCCCAGCATTTT. This encodes CASSQTGGESQPQHF.

The genes are TRBV7-9 and TRBJ2-5, with 11 bases fitting TRBD2. Losses at the gene ends were 5 bases for V and 2 bases for J; bases not matched to a gene: 7. CDR1 and CDR2 (germline): SEHNR, FQNEAQ (reference sequence). This CDR3 has 16 amino acids. CDR3 DNA: TGTGCCAGCAGCCATTCGACTAGCGGGGTACAAGAGACCCAGTACTTC. Translating it yields CASSHSTSGVQETQYF. The full variable domain, completed using reference TRBV7-9 and TRBJ2-5, is DTGVSQNPRHKITKRGQNVTFRCDPISEHNRLYWYRQTLGQGPEFLTYFQNEAQLEKSRLLSDRFSAERPKGSFSTLEIQRTEQGDSAMYLCASSHSTSGVQETQYFGPGTRLLVL.

This clonotype occurred a few times. J is TRBJ2-1 and V is TRBV3-1; D unresolved. This CDR3 has 12 residues. Trimming took off 5 bases at V and 5 bases at J, with 7 bases between the two ends. Germline V lookup: CDR1 LGHDT, CDR2 YNNKEL (reference sequence). Here the CDR3 DNA reads TGTGCCAGCAGCAAGCCGGACAATGAGCAGTTCTTC. Translating gives CASSKPDNEQFF.

About this clonotype: A much larger clone lies one base from this, so it may be a read error. The gene calls are TRBV7-3 and TRBJ2-3; unclear D gene. This CDR3 is 13 amino acids long. Trimming took off 2 bases at V and 1 base at J, with 4 bases between the two ends. CDR1 and CDR2 (germline): SGHTA, FQGTGA. The CDR3 region has the DNA TGTGCCAGCAGCTTACACCGCACAGATACGCAGTATTTT. It is translated as CASSLHRTDTQYF.

This clonotype was picked up many times. The chain recombines TRBV4-1 with TRBJ1-2, with D possibly TRBD1 on 6 matching bases. Germline V gene sequence: CDR1 MGHRA, CDR2 YSYEKL. V lost 4 bases to trimming and J lost 11 bases, with 14 bases between them. This CDR3 is built from 12 residues. The chain's CDR3 is CASSPPAGAYTF. CDR3 coding DNA: TGCGCCAGCAGCCCCCCGGCGGGGGCATACACCTTC.

This clonotype was detected a few times. The gene calls are TRBV7-6 and TRBJ2-7; 9 bases fit TRBD1. The CDR3 has 15 amino acids. Germline V lookup: CDR1 SGHVS, CDR2 FNYEAQ. V shed 5 bases and J 0 bases; nucleotides not matched to a gene: 5. The CDR3 loop is CASSPWTGASYEQYF. In nucleotides, the CDR3 is TGTGCCAGCAGCCCCTGGACAGGGGCCTCCTACGAGCAGTACTTC.

This clonotype was counted only a few times. V gene TRBV6-5 combines with J gene TRBJ2-3; 10 bases agree with TRBD2. The length of the CDR3 is 17 residues. V was pared by 2 bases and J by 7 bases, with 12 bases of the junction left unmatched. The germline gives CDR1 MNHEY, CDR2 SVGAGI. DNA of the CDR3: TGTGCCAGCAGTTACCCGGGACTAAGCGGGGGGGTATATACGCAGTATTTT. It is translated as CASSYPGLSGGVYTQYF.